The 9 T cell receptor beta chains given below trace back to one sample, sequenced in a study of identical twins. TCRdb analysed the 5' RACE reads with MiXCR anew, one entry per CDR3 protein. The sample includes about 240,000 distinct CDR3 sequences, roughly an eighth of them seen just once. These data were also reused for a study on yellow fever vaccine responses in identical twins.

Sequencing input: memory (CD45RO+) T cells sorted from blood. Receptors originate from a young woman in good health.

This clonotype was picked up a small number of times. DNA for the CDR3: TGCAGTGCCAGACCTAGCGGGTACTACAATGAGCAGTTCTTC. This sequence encodes CSARPSGYYNEQFF. The J gene is TRBJ2-1, the V gene TRBV20-1; TRBD2 agrees at 8 bases. The trim removed 6 bases at V and 3 bases at J, leaving 7 bases unmatched. Germline V lookup: CDR1 DFQATT, CDR2 SNEGSKA (reference sequence). The CDR3 has 14 residues.

Only a few counts were recorded for this clonotype. The chain employs TRBV6-4 and TRBJ2-1; 7 bases fit TRBD1. V lost 6 bases, J lost 4 bases, and 6 bases stayed unmatched. Germline V lookup: CDR1 MRHNA, CDR2 SNTAGT. The CDR3 has 14 residues. Here the CDR3 reads CASSPGQSYNEQFF. The CDR3 nucleotides read TGTGCCAGCAGCCCGGGACAGAGTTACAATGAGCAGTTCTTC.

This clonotype was found a few times. This chain uses TRBV18 with TRBJ2-3; no clear D gene. Deletions cut 4 bases from V and 6 bases from J, with 17 bases between. Germline V gives CDR1 KGHSH, CDR2 LQKENI. This CDR3 comprises 15 residues. CDR3 sequence: CASSLYQEYSDTQYF. The CDR3 nucleotides read TGTGCCAGCTCACTTTATCAGGAATACAGCGATACGCAGTATTTT.

This chain joins TRBV7-9 and TRBJ2-2; possibly TRBD1 or TRBD2 for D (5 bases each). The CDR3 spans 15 residues. V lost 2 bases, J lost 2 bases, and 9 bases lay in between. Per the germline V gene, CDR1 is SEHNR and CDR2 is FQNEAQ (reference sequence). The CDR3 nucleotides read TGTGCCAGCAGCTTATCCGGGGCTAACACCGGGGAGCTGTTTTTT. It encodes CASSLSGANTGELFF.

The chain uses TRBV12-5 and TRBJ2-1; D perhaps matches TRBD2 (6 bases). The CDR3 is 15 amino acids. Trimming left V 5 bases short and J 0 bases short, with 11 bases between. Germline assignment: CDR1 LGHNT and CDR2 FRNRAP. In DNA, the CDR3 is TGTGCTAGTGGTCGGGGGAGGAGCTCCTACAATGAGCAGTTCTTC. Translated: CASGRGRSSYNEQFF.

V gene TRBV18 combines with J gene TRBJ2-7; possible D gene TRBD1, 6 bases. CDR3 length: 13 residues. Trimming pared 0 bases from V and 8 bases from J, leaving 11 bases between. Looked up from germline, CDR1 is KGHSH and CDR2 is LQKENI. The CDR3 sequence is CASSPPQDSQQYF. DNA for the CDR3: TGTGCCAGCTCACCACCTCAGGACAGTCAGCAGTACTTC.

This clonotype occurred a few times. The chain recombines TRBV7-2 with TRBJ2-7, with 14 bases that match TRBD2. The J segment lost 5 bases and the V segment lost 3 bases, leaving 6 bases of the junction unmatched. CDR3 length equals 16 residues. In germline, CDR1 is SGHTA, CDR2 FQGNSA. This CDR3 is CASSLTSGRGGDEQYF. In DNA, the CDR3 is TGTGCCAGCAGCTTGACTAGCGGGAGGGGGGGGGACGAGCAGTACTTC.

This clonotype was observed a handful of times. The V and J genes are TRBV29-1 and TRBJ2-5; D may be TRBD2 (5 bases). There are 12 residues in the CDR3. Germline V gives CDR1 SQVTM, CDR2 ANQGSEA. Trimming removed 5 bases from V and 4 bases from J, with 11 bases in between. The CDR3 sequence is CSVRWAGETQYF. The CDR3 DNA reads TGCAGCGTTCGATGGGCGGGAGAGACCCAGTACTTC.

This clonotype was picked up many times. This chain connects TRBV7-2 to TRBJ1-5; D uncertain. Germline V gene lookup returns CDR1 SGHTA and CDR2 FQGNSA. The V gene lost 5 bases and the J gene lost 8 bases, with 10 bases spanning the gap. The CDR3 loop spans 12 amino acids. CDR3 DNA sequence: TGTGCCAGCAGCGCCCCGTCAGAGCCCCAGCATTTT. Translating gives CASSAPSEPQHF.